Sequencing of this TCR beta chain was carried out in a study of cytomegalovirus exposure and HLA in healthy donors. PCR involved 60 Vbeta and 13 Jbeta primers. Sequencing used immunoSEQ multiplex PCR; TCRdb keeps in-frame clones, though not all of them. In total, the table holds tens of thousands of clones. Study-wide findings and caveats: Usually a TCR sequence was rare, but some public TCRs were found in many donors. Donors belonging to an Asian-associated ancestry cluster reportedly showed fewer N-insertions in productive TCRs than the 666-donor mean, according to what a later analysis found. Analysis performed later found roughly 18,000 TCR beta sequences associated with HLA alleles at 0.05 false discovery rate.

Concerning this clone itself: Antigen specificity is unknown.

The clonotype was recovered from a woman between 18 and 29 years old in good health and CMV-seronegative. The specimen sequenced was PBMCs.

CDR3 sequence (DNA): TGCAGCGTTGAGTCCGTACGGGAGTATGGCTACACCTTC. Its translation is CSVESVREYGYTF. This chain links TRBV29-1 with TRBJ1-2, with D unresolved. This CDR3 has 13 residues. V lost 3 bases and J lost 5, with 13 bases in between. Germline loops: CDR1 SQVTM, CDR2 ANQGSEA.